The 9 T cell receptor beta chains in this list originate from one sample, sequenced in a study of PD-L1 blockade in urothelial cancer. Clones were sequenced by immunoSEQ multiplex PCR, and TCRdb holds only the in-frame ones, with some missing. This table has 84,000 or so clones, around 85% appearing once. Time point of the sample: pretreatment peripheral blood. The starting material was PBMCs, obtained around atezolizumab (anti-PD-L1) treatment. The receptors were sampled from a man between 60 and 75 years old with urothelial cancer.

The chain is built from TRBV4-3 and TRBJ2-1; TRBD2 agrees at 9 bases. CDR1 is LGHNA, CDR2 YSLEER, per germline. Trimming cost V 1 base and J 6 bases; bases outside gene matches: 10. The CDR3 sequence is 17 residues long. Written as DNA, the CDR3 is TGCGCCAGCAGCCAAGTGACCAGAGCGGGAGGCCTCAATGAGCAGTTCTTC. Amino acids: CASSQVTRAGGLNEQFF.

V usage is TRBV9 and J usage is TRBJ2-7; 7 bases map to TRBD2. Germline CDR1 reads SGDLS; CDR2 reads YYNGEE. The CDR3 loop spans 15 amino acids. Losses at the gene ends were 0 bases for V and 3 bases for J; bases not matched to a gene: 6. The CDR3 nucleotides read TGTGCCAGCAGCGTAGTTCCTAGCGGTCTCTACGAGCAGTACTTC. Translation: CASSVVPSGLYEQYF.

This clone was detected only a few times. The rearrangement uses TRBV7-8 and TRBJ2-7, with D maybe TRBD1 (6 bases). Per germline, CDR1 SGHVS and CDR2 FQNEAQ. The CDR3 runs 12 residues. Trimming left V 1 base short and J 5 bases short, with 6 bases between. Here the CDR3 DNA reads TGTGCCAGCAGCTTAGACAGGGACGAGCAGTACTTC. As protein: CASSLDRDEQYF.

This rearrangement joins TRBV10-2 to TRBJ1-4, with D possibly being TRBD1 (5 bases). CDR3 length equals 14 residues. The germline V gene has CDR1 WSHSY and CDR2 SAAADI. Trimming took off 7 bases at V and 8 bases at J, with 17 bases between the two ends. The CDR3 spells CASTPVGGGEKLFF. The CDR3 coding sequence is TGCGCCAGCACCCCTGTGGGGGGTGGCGAAAAACTGTTTTTT.

This clone is a singleton in its sample. The CDR3 region is CASSTRSASSYEQYF. DNA for the CDR3: TGTGCCAGCAGCACCCGTAGCGCGAGCTCCTACGAGCAGTACTTC. The J gene is TRBJ2-7, the V gene TRBV7-2; tentative D call: TRBD2 (5 bases). Trimming removed 5 bases from V and 0 bases from J, with 14 bases in between. Germline V gene lookup returns CDR1 SGHTA and CDR2 FQGNSA. CDR3 size: 15 residues.

V usage is TRBV19 and J usage is TRBJ2-1; the match to TRBD2 covers 14 bases. The length of the CDR3 is 17 residues. V dropped 5 bases and J dropped 5; count of bases not matched to a gene: 8. Germline CDR1 and CDR2: LNHDA and SQIVND (reference sequence). The chain's CDR3 is CASSGRLAGGRDNEQFF. The CDR3 DNA follows: TGTGCCAGTAGTGGGAGACTAGCGGGAGGGCGGGACAATGAGCAGTTCTTC.

This clone appeared a few times. The V and J genes are TRBV7-3 and TRBJ1-2; the D is unclear. The CDR3 has 13 amino acids. The ends were cut back, 3 bases at V and 6 bases at J, with 11 bases in the middle. Germline assignment: CDR1 SGHTA and CDR2 FQGTGA. DNA of the CDR3: TGTGCCAGCAGCTTTCGGGATCAAAATGGCTACACCTTC. It encodes CASSFRDQNGYTF.

This rearrangement joins TRBV27 to TRBJ2-5; D is unresolved. There are 14 residues in the CDR3. The V gene lost 0 bases and the J gene lost 4 bases, with 9 bases spanning the gap. Per germline, CDR1 MNHEY and CDR2 SMNVEV (reference sequence). The CDR3 protein is CASSLSSFPETQYF. The CDR3, as DNA: TGTGCCAGCAGTTTATCTAGCTTTCCAGAGACCCAGTACTTC.

The chain joins TRBV5-1 to TRBJ2-7, with D possibly matching TRBD2 (7 bases). The V and J ends lost 0 bases and 5 bases respectively, with 12 bases between them. Looked up from germline, CDR1 is SGHRS and CDR2 is YFSETQ. The CDR3 is 14 amino acids. CDR3 residues: CASSLEGGRNEQYF. CDR3 DNA: TGCGCCAGCAGCTTGGAGGGGGGGCGAAACGAGCAGTACTTC.